This TCR beta chain was captured by sequencing in a study of graft-versus-host responses after intestinal transplantation. Overall study context: Grafts that recipients had were multivisceral, liver-intestinal, or isolated intestinal transplants. Study results and caveats: Clonal ratios of graft-versus-host to host-versus-graft in allografts were high for patients exhibiting graft-donor T cell macrochimerism. GvH clones surfaced in recipient marrow, some emerging earlier in ileum or blood.

Libraries were prepared by immunoSEQ multiplex PCR; TCRdb keeps only in-frame clonotypes and omits some of them. The sample contains roughly 110,000 clones, around 90% of which appear only once. Of note for this clone: Its antigen is still unknown.

Germline V gene data show CDR1 as SGHNT and CDR2 as YYREEE (reference sequence). The CDR3 spans 14 residues. Deletions cut 4 bases from V and 8 bases from J, with 16 bases between. Specimen: unstimulated CD4+ T cells sorted from spleen or lymph node cells, collected before transplant. The chain couples TRBV5-4 to TRBJ2-1; a weak D match, TRBD2 (6 bases). The TCR comes from a human donor who was the organ donor for an intestinal transplant. The CDR3 DNA sequence: TGTGCCAGCAGCATCGGACTACGCTCCGATGAGCAGTTCTTC. Protein: CASSIGLRSDEQFF.